This TCR beta chain was identified during a study of control samples from healthy donors and cancer patients. The V gene end was trimmed by 4 bases and the J gene end by 4 bases; junction bases not matched to a gene: 7. The CDR3 length is 15 residues. In germline, CDR1 is SGHVS, CDR2 FQNEAQ. Sequencing used immunoSEQ multiplex PCR; TCRdb keeps in-frame clones, though not all of them. Of roughly 70,000 clones listed, over 90% were seen once; the top ten hold 2.5% to 3%. J is TRBJ1-5 and V is TRBV7-8; 7 bases match TRBD1. Sequenced material: blood. This TCR was recovered from a woman aged 25 to 39 in good health. The CDR3 loop reads CASSSSGGRNQPQHF. DNA for the CDR3: TGTGCCAGCAGCTCGTCAGGGGGGAGAAATCAGCCCCAGCATTTT.